The clone carrying this T cell receptor (beta chain) was seen a single time. These data are taken from a study of blood T cell repertoires in COVID-19. Produced via immunoSEQ multiplex PCR; TCRdb's table is partial and in-frame only. Of some 190,000 clones listed, 84% are singletons. The germline gives CDR1 MDHEN, CDR2 SYDVKM. This CDR3 has 12 amino acids. The J segment lost 6 bases and the V segment lost 6 bases, leaving 4 bases of the junction unmatched. The chain combines TRBV28 with TRBJ1-1; 7 bases are a match to TRBD1. The sample was PBMCs or T cells enriched from blood (not recorded which). The receptor's source is a woman in her twenties or thirties who had recovered from COVID-19. The CDR3: CASRPGQPEAFF. CDR3 nucleotide sequence: TGTGCCAGCAGGCCGGGACAGCCTGAAGCTTTCTTT. Complete variable domain (other parts from reference TRBV28 and TRBJ1-1): DVKVTQSSRYLVKRTGEKVFLECVQDMDHENMFWYRQDPGLGLRLIYFSYDVKMKEKGDIPEGYSVSREKKERFSLILESASTNQTSMYLCASRPGQPEAFFGQGTRLTVV.